This T cell receptor beta chain is from a study of T cells after yellow fever vaccination. Turning to the study itself: The authors prepared low-cell-number fractions using SMART-Seq v4 Ultra Low Input. General observations from the study: Abundant clonotypes from the bulk population could have been carried over as contaminants into FACS-sorted repertoires. The study re-detected most primary-vaccination clones after the booster (96% CD4, roughly 91% CD8).

About this clonotype itself: Its cognate antigen is unknown.

Production of TCR cDNA was by 5'RACE template switching, which also added a universal primer site and UMIs. TCRdb re-called the 5' RACE reads through MiXCR, storing one row per CDR3 protein. The sample has under 300,000 distinct CDR3 sequences, 6.9% seen once; the top ten hold roughly 0.86%. V lost 5 bases to trimming and J lost 0 bases, with 11 bases between them. The CDR3 is 14 amino acids. This chain joins TRBV12-3 or TRBV12-4 and TRBJ2-7; perhaps TRBD1 as D (5 bases). Specimen: CD4+ T cells sorted from PBMCs, collected 15 days after the yellow fever booster vaccination. The receptor comes from a young man who received the YFV17D yellow fever vaccine. CDR3 coding DNA: TGTGCCAGCAGTCCCCTTAGGGGCTCCTACGAGCAGTACTTC. Protein sequence: CASSPLRGSYEQYF.